The 9 T cell receptor beta chains given below trace back to one sample, sequenced in a study of early T cells in non-severe SARS-CoV-2 infection. Via MiXCR, TCRdb re-called the 5' RACE reads, giving one row per CDR3 protein. The sample includes tens of thousands of distinct CDR3 sequences, 15% to 20% of them seen just once. Sequenced material: whole blood, taken at baseline. These receptors originate from an adult who was a healthcare worker with PCR-confirmed SARS-CoV-2 infection or an uninfected control (not recorded which).

V gene TRBV19 combines with J gene TRBJ2-1, with TRBD2 matching 7 bases. The V and J ends lost 0 bases and 0 bases, in that order; junction bases with no gene match: 5. The CDR3 loop spans 17 amino acids. Germline CDR1 and CDR2: LNHDA and SQIVND (reference sequence). The CDR3 sequence: CASSIDLAESSYNEQFF. The DNA for the CDR3 is TGTGCCAGTAGTATAGATCTAGCGGAGAGCTCCTACAATGAGCAGTTCTTC.

This clonotype was seen ten or more times. V and J are TRBV9 and TRBJ2-1, with D perhaps assigned TRBD1 or TRBD2 (5 bases each). The CDR3 consists of 13 residues. The germline V gene has CDR1 SGDLS and CDR2 YYNGEE. Trimming shortened V by 0 bases and J by 8 bases, and 9 bases separated the two germline ends. The CDR3 here is CASSVVSGHEQFF. The CDR3 nucleotides are TGTGCCAGCAGCGTAGTTTCGGGGCATGAGCAGTTCTTC.

V is TRBV6-1 and J is TRBJ2-5; a weak D match, TRBD1 (5 bases). The CDR3 runs to 14 residues. V lost 7 bases and J lost 4, with 16 bases in between. CDR1 is MNHNS and CDR2 is SASEGT in the germline V gene. CDR3: CASNFRVRRETQYF. The CDR3 coding sequence is TGTGCCAGCAATTTCAGGGTCCGCCGAGAGACCCAGTACTTC.

The chain combines TRBV3-1 with TRBJ2-3; TRBD2 might be the D (6 bases). This CDR3 spans 16 amino acids. V gave up 4 bases and J gave up 2 bases, with 16 bases separating them. Germline V gene data show CDR1 as LGHDT and CDR2 as YNNKEL (reference sequence). This CDR3 is CASSPRAGSHTDTQYF. CDR3 nucleotide sequence: TGTGCCAGCAGCCCTAGGGCGGGATCTCACACAGATACGCAGTATTTT.

The chain links TRBV25-1 to TRBJ1-1, with unresolved D. Between the trimmed V and J ends, which lost 8 bases and 1 base, there was a span of 8 bases. The CDR3 loop spans 12 amino acids. The germline V gene has CDR1 MGHDK and CDR2 SYGVNS. Here the CDR3 reads CASREGNTEAFF. The CDR3 nucleotides are TGTGCCAGCCGAGAAGGGAACACTGAAGCTTTCTTT.

The genes are TRBV20-1 and TRBJ2-1; D is perhaps TRBD1 or TRBD2 (5 bases each). CDR1 DFQATT and CDR2 SNEGSKA come from the germline V gene (reference sequence). The CDR3 consists of 11 residues. Written as DNA, the CDR3 is TGCAGATCCCCTAGAAGGGACGGGCAGTTCTTC. Translation: CRSPRRDGQFF.

Here the CDR3 reads CASSSFQEDTEAFF. The CDR3, as DNA: TGTGCCAGCAGTTCATTTCAGGAGGACACTGAAGCTTTCTTT. The chain joins TRBV28 to TRBJ1-1; no clear D gene. There are 14 residues in the CDR3. Trimming cost V 4 bases and J 3 bases, with 12 bases left between them. The germline V gene encodes CDR1 MDHEN and CDR2 SYDVKM.

This clonotype was counted between two and nine times. V usage is TRBV20-1 and J usage is TRBJ2-7, with D maybe TRBD1 (6 bases). Germline CDR1 is DFQATT and CDR2 is SNEGSKA (reference sequence). V was pared by 6 bases and J by 1 base, with 19 bases between. The length of the CDR3 is 15 residues. This CDR3 is CSAAADRFKSYEQYF. CDR3 bases: TGCAGTGCCGCGGCCGACAGGTTCAAATCCTACGAGCAGTACTTC.

This clonotype was seen at least ten times. The chain has TRBV12-3 or TRBV12-4 and TRBJ2-7; D tentatively reads TRBD1 or TRBD2 (5 bases each). With 8 bases removed from V and 3 bases from J, the gap between germline ends came to 17 bases. This CDR3 is 14 amino acids long. In nucleotides, the CDR3 is TGTGCCAGCTCCCGGGGCGCTAGAAACTACGAGCAGTACTTC. Translated, it gives CASSRGARNYEQYF.